This T cell receptor beta chain originates from a study of T cells in localized non-small cell lung cancer. The study, taken as a whole, reports: Appearing in adjacent lung were a median roughly 60 of the top 100 tumor clones. Higher blood T cell density tracked longer overall survival. Multi-region tumor sequencing was not done, so intratumor heterogeneity could not be excluded. Uninvolved nearby lung showed the greatest T cell clonality, exceeding that found in tumor.

Assay: immunoSEQ multiplex PCR; the TCRdb copy retains only in-frame clones and omits some. Of approximately 11,000 clones listed, 85% to 95% are singletons. Germline trimming cut 8 bases from V and 5 bases from J; bases unmatched to any gene: 4. The germline V gene has CDR1 LNHDA and CDR2 SQIVND (reference sequence). The CDR3 runs to 14 residues. A single count supports this clone. Antigen unknown. Sequenced material: peripheral blood, taken before any cancer treatment. The origin of this receptor is a male donor aged 60 or over with stage III lung adenocarcinoma. The rearrangement joins TRBV19 to TRBJ2-5, with 14 bases fitting TRBD2. CDR3 nucleotides: TGTGCCAGTGGGGGACTAGCGGGAGTCGAGACCCAGTACTTC. It yields the protein CASGGLAGVETQYF. Drawing the rest from reference TRBV19 and TRBJ2-5, the complete variable domain is DGGITQSPKYLFRKEGQNVTLSCEQNLNHDAMYWYRQDPGQGLRLIYYSQIVNDFQKGDIAEGYSVSREKKESFPLTVTSAQKNPTAFYLCASGGLAGVETQYFGPGTRLLVL.